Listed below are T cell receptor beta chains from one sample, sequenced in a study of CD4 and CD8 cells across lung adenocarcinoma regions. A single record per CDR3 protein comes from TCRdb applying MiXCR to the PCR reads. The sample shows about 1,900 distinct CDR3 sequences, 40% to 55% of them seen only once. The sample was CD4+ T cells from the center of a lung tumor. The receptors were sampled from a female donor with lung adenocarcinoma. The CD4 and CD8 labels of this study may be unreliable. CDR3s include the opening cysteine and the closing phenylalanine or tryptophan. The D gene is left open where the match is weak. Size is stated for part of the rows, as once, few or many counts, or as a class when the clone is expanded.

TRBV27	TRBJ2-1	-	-	CASSFPGNEQFF	TGTGCCAGCAGTTTTCCGGGCAATGAGCAGTTCTTC
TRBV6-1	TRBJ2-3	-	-	CASRGDGGRDQETQYF	TGTGCCAGCAGGGGGGACGGGGGCCGTGACCAAGAGACGCAGTATTTT
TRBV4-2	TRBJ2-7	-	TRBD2	CASSQDYLAGPTYEQYF	TGTGCCAGCAGCCAAGATTACCTAGCGGGACCTACCTACGAGCAGTACTTC
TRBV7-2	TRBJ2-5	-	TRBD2	CASNPPGGTQYF	TGTGCCAGCAACCCCCCGGGGGGGACCCAGTACTTC
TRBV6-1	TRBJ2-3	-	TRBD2	CASTAAGADTQYF	TGTGCCAGCACCGCCGCGGGAGCGGATACGCAGTATTTT
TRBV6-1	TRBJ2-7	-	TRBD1	CASSASIWTGLYEQYF	TGTGCCAGCAGTGCTAGTATATGGACAGGTCTCTACGAGCAGTACTTC
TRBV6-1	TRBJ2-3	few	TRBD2	CASSETGLAGLGDTQYF	TGTGCCAGCAGTGAAACGGGACTAGCGGGACTGGGAGATACGCAGTATTTT
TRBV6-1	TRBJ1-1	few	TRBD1	CASRARDRHTEAFF	TGTGCCAGCCGCGCCCGGGACAGGCACACTGAAGCTTTCTTT
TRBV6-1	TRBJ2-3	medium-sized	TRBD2	CASSQLAAATDTQYF	TGTGCCAGCAGCCAACTAGCGGCTGCAACAGATACGCAGTATTTT
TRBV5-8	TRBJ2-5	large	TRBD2	CASSPPGLDLF	TGTGCCAGCAGCCCTCCGGGACTAGATCTGTTC
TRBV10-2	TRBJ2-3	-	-	CASSEDLHMYTQYF	TGCGCCAGCAGTGAGGACCTGCACATGTATACGCAGTATTTT
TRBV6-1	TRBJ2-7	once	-	CASQVLSSYEQYF	TGTGCCAGCCAAGTCTTAAGCTCCTACGAGCAGTACTTC
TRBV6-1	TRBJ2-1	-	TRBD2	CASSELLSSGKPDAQFF	TGTGCCAGCAGTGAACTCCTCTCTAGCGGGAAGCCAGATGCGCAGTTTTTC
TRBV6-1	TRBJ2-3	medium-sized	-	CASRGLEAVTDTQYF	TGTGCCAGCAGAGGGCTAGAAGCAGTAACAGATACGCAGTATTTT
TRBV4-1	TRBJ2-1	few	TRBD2	CASSHPGLAGGPTYNEQFF	TGCGCCAGCAGCCATCCGGGACTAGCGGGAGGGCCTACCTACAATGAGCAGTTCTTC
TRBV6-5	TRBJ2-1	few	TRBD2	CASSSRTSGSWYEQFF	TGTGCCAGCAGTTCCCGGACTAGCGGGAGTTGGTATGAGCAGTTCTTC
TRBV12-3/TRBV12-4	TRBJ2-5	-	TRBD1	CASTRQGPDGTQYF	TGTGCCAGCACCAGACAGGGACCGGACGGGACCCAGTACTTC